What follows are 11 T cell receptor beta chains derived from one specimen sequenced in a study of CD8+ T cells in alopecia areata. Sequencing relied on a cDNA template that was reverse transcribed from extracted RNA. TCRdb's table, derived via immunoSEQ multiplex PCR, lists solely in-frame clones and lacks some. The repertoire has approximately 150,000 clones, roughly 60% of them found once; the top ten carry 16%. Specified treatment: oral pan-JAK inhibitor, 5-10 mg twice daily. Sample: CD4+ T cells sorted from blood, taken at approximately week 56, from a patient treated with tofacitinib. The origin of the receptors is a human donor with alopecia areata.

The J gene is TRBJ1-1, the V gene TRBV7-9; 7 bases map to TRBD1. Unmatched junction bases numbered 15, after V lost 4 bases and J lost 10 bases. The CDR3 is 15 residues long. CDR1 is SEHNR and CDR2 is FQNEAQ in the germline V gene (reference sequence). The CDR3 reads CASSSLGDRKGRAFF. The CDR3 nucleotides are TGTGCCAGCAGCTCCCTCGGGGACAGAAAAGGACGAGCTTTCTTT.

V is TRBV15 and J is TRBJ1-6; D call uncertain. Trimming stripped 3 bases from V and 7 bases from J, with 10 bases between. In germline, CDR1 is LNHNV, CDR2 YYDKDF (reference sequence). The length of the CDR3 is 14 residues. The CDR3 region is CATSSGSKNSPLHF. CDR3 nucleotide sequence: TGTGCCACCAGCAGCGGGTCAAAAAATTCACCCCTCCACTTT.

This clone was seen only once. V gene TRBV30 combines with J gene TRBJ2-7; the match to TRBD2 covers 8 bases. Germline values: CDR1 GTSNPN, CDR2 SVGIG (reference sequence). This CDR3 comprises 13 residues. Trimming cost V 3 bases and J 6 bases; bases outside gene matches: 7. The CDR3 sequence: CAWSPGLVLEQYF. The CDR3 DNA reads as TGTGCCTGGAGCCCGGGACTAGTTCTCGAGCAGTACTTC.

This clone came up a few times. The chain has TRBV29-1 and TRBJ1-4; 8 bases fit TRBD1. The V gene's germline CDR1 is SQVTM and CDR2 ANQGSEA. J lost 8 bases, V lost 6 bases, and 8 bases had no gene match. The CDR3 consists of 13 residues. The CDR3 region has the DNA TGCAGCGTAATGGACAGGGAGGGGGAAAAACTGTTTTTT. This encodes CSVMDREGEKLFF.

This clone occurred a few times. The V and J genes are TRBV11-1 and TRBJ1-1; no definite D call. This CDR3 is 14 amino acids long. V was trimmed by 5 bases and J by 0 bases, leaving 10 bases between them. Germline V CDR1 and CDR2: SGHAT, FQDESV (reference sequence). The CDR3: CASSIQSLNTEAFF. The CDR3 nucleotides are TGTGCCAGCAGCATACAGAGTTTGAACACTGAAGCTTTCTTT.

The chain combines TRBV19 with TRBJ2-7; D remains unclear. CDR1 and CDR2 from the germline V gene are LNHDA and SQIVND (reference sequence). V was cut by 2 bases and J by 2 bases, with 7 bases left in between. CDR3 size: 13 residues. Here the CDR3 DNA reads TGTGCCAGTAGTATATCGATTCCCTACGAGCAGTACTTC. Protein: CASSISIPYEQYF.

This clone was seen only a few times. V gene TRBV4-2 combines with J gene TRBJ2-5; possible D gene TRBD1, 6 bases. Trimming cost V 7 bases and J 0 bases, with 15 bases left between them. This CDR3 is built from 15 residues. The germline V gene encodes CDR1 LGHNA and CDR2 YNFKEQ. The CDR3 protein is CASTADRDNQETQYF. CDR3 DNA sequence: TGTGCCAGCACCGCAGATCGGGACAACCAAGAGACCCAGTACTTC.

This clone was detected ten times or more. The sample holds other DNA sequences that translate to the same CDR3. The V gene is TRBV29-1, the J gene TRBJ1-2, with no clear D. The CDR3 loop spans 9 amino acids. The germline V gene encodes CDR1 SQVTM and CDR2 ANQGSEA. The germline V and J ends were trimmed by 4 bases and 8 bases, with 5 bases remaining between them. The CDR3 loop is CSVADGYTF. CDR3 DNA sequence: TGCAGCGTTGCTGACGGCTACACCTTC. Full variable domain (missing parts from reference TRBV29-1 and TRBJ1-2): SAVISQKPSRDICQRGTSLTIQCQVDSQVTMMFWYRQQPGQSLTLIATANQGSEATYESGFVIDKFPISRPNLTFSTLTVSNMSPEDSSIYLCSVADGYTFGSGTRLTVV.

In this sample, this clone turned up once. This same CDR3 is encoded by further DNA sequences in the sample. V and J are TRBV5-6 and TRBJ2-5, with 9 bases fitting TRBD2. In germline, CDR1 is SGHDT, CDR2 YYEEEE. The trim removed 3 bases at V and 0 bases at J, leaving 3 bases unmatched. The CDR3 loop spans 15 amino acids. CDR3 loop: CASSSLAGDQETQYF. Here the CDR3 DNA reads TGTGCCAGCAGCTCTTTAGCGGGGGACCAAGAGACCCAGTACTTC.

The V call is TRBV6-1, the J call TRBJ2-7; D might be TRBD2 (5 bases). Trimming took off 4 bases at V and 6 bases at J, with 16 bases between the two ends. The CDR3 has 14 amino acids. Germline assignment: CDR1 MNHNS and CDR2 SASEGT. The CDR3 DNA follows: TGTGCCAGCAGTGGGTATGGACCGAGGGCCGAGCAGTACTTC. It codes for CASSGYGPRAEQYF.

The CDR3 nucleotides read TGTGCCAGCAGCCAAGACTGGGGGTTGTGGGCTGATGAGCAGTTCTTC. Protein product: CASSQDWGLWADEQFF. This chain links TRBV14 with TRBJ2-1, with D perhaps TRBD1 or TRBD2 (5 bases each). Germline V gene lookup returns CDR1 SGHDN and CDR2 FVKESK. The CDR3 totals 16 residues. Trimming removed 0 bases from V and 8 bases from J, with 17 bases in between. Filled out from reference TRBV14 and TRBJ2-1, the complete variable domain reads EAGVTQFPSHSVIEKGQTVTLRCDPISGHDNLYWYRRVMGKEIKFLLHFVKESKQDESGMPNNRFLAERTGGTYSTLKVQPAELEDSGVYFCASSQDWGLWADEQFFGPGTRLTVL.